One and the same sample provided the 5 T cell receptor beta chains below, sequenced in a study of OX40 agonist ivuxolimab in advanced cancers. Library creation used the immunoSEQ multiplex PCR assay. Sourced from immuneACCESS, this table was stored by TCRdb with only in-frame sequences that have V and J called. A share of the clones is absent; for the studies checked, an unresolved V gene accounts for under half, and the remainder has no known explanation. The table for this sample lists about 98,000 clones; roughly 93% of them were counted only once. 0.2% to 0.3% of the sample goes to the ten largest clones. Sequenced here: CD4+ or CD8+ T cells sorted from blood, sampled in a trial of the OX40 agonist ivuxolimab. The receptors derive from an adult with an advanced solid tumor such as melanoma, head and neck, liver or kidney cancer.

The rearrangement joins TRBV28 to TRBJ1-1; D unresolved. V shed 6 bases and J shed 8 bases, with 16 bases lying between them. The germline V gene encodes CDR1 MDHEN and CDR2 SYDVKM. This CDR3 spans 13 amino acids. CDR3 region: CASSLAGIEEAFF. Written as DNA, the CDR3 is TGTGCCAGCAGCCTGGCTGGGATAGAAGAAGCTTTCTTT.

The chain couples TRBV9 to TRBJ2-2; TRBD2 aligns across 9 bases. Losses at the gene ends were 4 bases for V and 1 base for J; bases not matched to a gene: 5. CDR1 and CDR2 from the germline V gene are SGDLS and YYNGEE. CDR3 length equals 16 residues. CDR3 nucleotide sequence: TGTGCCAGCAGCCCTAGCGGGACTTTGAACACCGGGGAGCTGTTTTTT. Amino acids: CASSPSGTLNTGELFF.

This chain joins TRBV30 and TRBJ2-7; TRBD2 aligns across 11 bases. CDR1 is GTSNPN and CDR2 is SVGIG in the germline V gene (reference sequence). V lost 3 bases and J lost 3; bases outside the gene matches: 7. This CDR3 has 15 residues. The CDR3 loop reads CAWRELAGDHYEQYF. The CDR3 nucleotides read TGTGCCTGGAGAGAACTAGCGGGGGATCACTACGAGCAGTACTTC.

This clone was seen only once. This chain joins TRBV18 and TRBJ2-5, with 7 bases matching TRBD2. CDR3 length: 13 amino acids. From germline, CDR1 is KGHSH and CDR2 LQKENI. The junction had 4 bases not matched to a gene; V was cut back by 6 bases and J by 3 bases. DNA of the CDR3: TGTGCCAGCTCTCTCGGGGGGAAAGAGACCCAGTACTTC. Translated, it gives CASSLGGKETQYF.

The chain joins TRBV6-5 to TRBJ1-1; D gene unclear. Deletions cut 5 bases from V and 4 bases from J, with 11 bases between. This CDR3 has 13 amino acids. Per germline, CDR1 MNHEY and CDR2 SVGAGI. CDR3 protein: CASSQIYSTEAFF. In nucleotides, the CDR3 is TGTGCCAGCAGTCAGATTTACAGCACTGAAGCTTTCTTT.